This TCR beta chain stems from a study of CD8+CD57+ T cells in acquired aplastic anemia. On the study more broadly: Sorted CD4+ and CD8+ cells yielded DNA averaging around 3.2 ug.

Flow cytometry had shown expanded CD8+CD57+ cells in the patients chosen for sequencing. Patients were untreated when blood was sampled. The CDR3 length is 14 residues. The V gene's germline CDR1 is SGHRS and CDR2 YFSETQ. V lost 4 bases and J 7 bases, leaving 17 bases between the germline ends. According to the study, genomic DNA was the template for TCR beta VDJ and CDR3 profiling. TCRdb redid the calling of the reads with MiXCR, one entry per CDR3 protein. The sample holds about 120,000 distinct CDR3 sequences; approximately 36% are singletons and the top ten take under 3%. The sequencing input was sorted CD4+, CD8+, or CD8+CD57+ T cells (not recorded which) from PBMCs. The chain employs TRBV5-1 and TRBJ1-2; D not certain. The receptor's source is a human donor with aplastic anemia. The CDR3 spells CASSPNSGESGYTF. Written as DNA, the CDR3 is TGCGCCAGCAGCCCCAATAGCGGGGAAAGTGGCTACACCTTC.